The rows below give T cell receptor beta chains drawn from one sample of a study of shared clonotypes between healthy human individuals. The assay was immunoSEQ multiplex PCR, and TCRdb's table has in-frame clones only and misses some. The table shows about 2,100,000 clones, with approximately 94% occurring only once. The sample was naive CD8+ T cells from PBMCs. The receptors here all came from a man aged 18 to 29 in good health. Some clones in this sample may be carry-over from other donors' samples. The CDR3 runs from the conserved cysteine through the conserved F or W. The D gene is left open where the match is weak. Clone size appears in some rows only: once, few, many, or a class for an expanded clone.

abundance	j_gene	v_gene	d_gene	CDR3aa	CDR3nt
NA	TRBJ2-7	TRBV6-5	NA	CASSPRGSPREQYF	TGTGCCAGCAGCCCAAGGGGGAGTCCCCGCGAGCAGTACTTC
NA	TRBJ1-1	TRBV27	NA	CASSPTRSNTEAFF	TGTGCCAGCAGTCCCACCAGGTCGAACACTGAAGCTTTCTTT
NA	TRBJ1-2	TRBV7-9	NA	CASSSIASGANYGYTF	TGTGCCAGCAGCTCCATTGCGTCGGGGGCGAATTATGGCTACACCTTC
NA	TRBJ2-7	TRBV19	NA	CASSIGQGAYEQYF	TGTGCCAGTAGTATCGGCCAAGGGGCATACGAGCAGTACTTC
NA	TRBJ2-5	TRBV6-1	TRBD2	CASSEEGSGRSRETQYF	TGTGCCAGCAGTGAAGAGGGTAGCGGGAGATCTAGAGAGACCCAGTACTTC
NA	TRBJ2-7	TRBV5-1	TRBD1	CASSPTGTGEEYF	TGCGCCAGCAGCCCGACGGGGACAGGGGAGGAGTACTTC
NA	TRBJ2-1	TRBV11-2	TRBD2	CASSLGRAVYNEQFF	TGTGCCAGCAGCCTCGGGAGGGCCGTCTACAATGAGCAGTTCTTC
NA	TRBJ2-5	TRBV6-5	NA	CASRNRVGETQYF	TGTGCCAGCAGAAACAGGGTTGGGGAGACCCAGTACTTC
NA	TRBJ1-1	TRBV30	NA	CAWTELYTEAFF	TGTGCCTGGACGGAATTGTACACTGAAGCTTTCTTT
NA	TRBJ2-2	TRBV10-2	TRBD2	CASRAGLAGANTGELFF	TGCGCCAGCAGGGCGGGACTAGCGGGTGCGAACACCGGGGAGCTGTTTTTT
once	TRBJ2-5	TRBV6-9	NA	CASLPSHLGLQETQYF	TGTGCCAGTTTGCCCTCCCATCTAGGTCTCCAAGAGACCCAGTACTTC
NA	TRBJ1-1	TRBV18	TRBD1	CASSPDRGTEAFF	TGTGCCAGCTCACCGGACAGGGGGACTGAAGCTTTCTTT
NA	TRBJ1-1	TRBV9	NA	CASSGGGAVGTEAFF	TGTGCCAGCAGCGGTGGCGGGGCCGTGGGCACTGAAGCTTTCTTT
NA	TRBJ2-7	TRBV18	TRBD2	CASSPETSGSPLKPTYEQYF	TGTGCCAGCTCACCCGAGACTAGCGGGAGCCCCCTGAAGCCCACCTACGAGCAGTACTTC
NA	TRBJ2-3	TRBV14	NA	CASSQGSLWQYF	TGTGCCAGCAGCCAAGGATCGTTGTGGCAGTATTTT
NA	TRBJ2-7	TRBV11-2	TRBD2	CASSLVSGGWYEQYF	TGTGCCAGCAGCTTAGTTAGCGGGGGGTGGTACGAGCAGTACTTC
NA	TRBJ2-3	TRBV2	NA	CASSRTLFMDTQYF	TGTGCCAGCAGTAGAACGTTGTTCATGGATACGCAGTATTTT
NA	TRBJ1-1	TRBV5-6	NA	CASSLAQGYTEAFF	TGTGCCAGCAGCTTGGCGCAGGGTTATACTGAAGCTTTCTTT
NA	TRBJ2-7	TRBV6-6	NA	CASSAGQGGFYEQYF	TGTGCCAGCAGTGCTGGACAGGGAGGGTTCTACGAGCAGTACTTC
NA	TRBJ2-2	TRBV29-1	NA	CSVVGREANTGELFF	TGCAGCGTTGTGGGCCGGGAAGCGAACACCGGGGAGCTGTTTTTT
NA	TRBJ1-2	TRBV5-6	TRBD1	CASSLAVDRAFYGYTF	TGTGCCAGCAGCTTGGCGGTCGACAGGGCGTTCTATGGCTACACCTTC
NA	TRBJ2-2	TRBV4-3	NA	CASSQDRQATGELFF	TGCGCCAGCAGCCAAGATCGGCAGGCAACCGGGGAGCTGTTTTTT
NA	TRBJ2-2	TRBV6-1	TRBD2	CASSEFREVLTGELFF	TGTGCCAGCAGTGAATTCCGGGAGGTGTTAACCGGGGAGCTGTTTTTT
NA	TRBJ2-7	TRBV28	NA	CASSFLPGPPYEQYF	TGTGCCAGCAGTTTCCTACCAGGGCCCCCCTACGAGCAGTACTTC
NA	TRBJ2-5	TRBV9	NA	CASSVGGYNQETQYF	TGTGCCAGCAGCGTAGGGGGCTACAACCAAGAGACCCAGTACTTC